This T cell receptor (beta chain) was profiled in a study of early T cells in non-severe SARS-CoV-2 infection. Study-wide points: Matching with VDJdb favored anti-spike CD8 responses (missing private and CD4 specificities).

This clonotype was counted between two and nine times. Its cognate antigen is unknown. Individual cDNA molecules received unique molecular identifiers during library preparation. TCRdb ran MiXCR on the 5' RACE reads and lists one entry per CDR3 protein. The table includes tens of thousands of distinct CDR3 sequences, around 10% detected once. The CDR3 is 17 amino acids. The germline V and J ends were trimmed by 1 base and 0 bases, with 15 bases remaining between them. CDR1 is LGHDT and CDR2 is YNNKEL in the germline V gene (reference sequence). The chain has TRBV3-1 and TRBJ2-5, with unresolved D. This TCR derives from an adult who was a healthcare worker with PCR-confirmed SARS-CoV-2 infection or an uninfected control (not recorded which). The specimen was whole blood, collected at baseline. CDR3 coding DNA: TGTGCCAGCAGCCAAGGGTCGAAGAAGGCGTACCAAGAGACCCAGTACTTC. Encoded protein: CASSQGSKKAYQETQYF.